This T cell receptor beta chain was retrieved from a study of identical twins. Germline V gene data show CDR1 as SGHVS and CDR2 as FQNEAQ. The CDR3 contains 16 residues. The ends were cut back, 5 bases at V and 0 bases at J, with 17 bases in the middle. TCRdb reprocessed the 5' RACE reads via MiXCR and lists one record per CDR3 protein. The sample has 690,000 or so distinct CDR3 sequences; 8.6% are singletons. The same data also contributed to another study, on yellow fever vaccine responses in identical twins.

Sequences were obtained from PBMCs. This TCR was recovered from a woman under 30 in good health. The chain is built from TRBV7-8 and TRBJ2-7; D is possibly TRBD1 (6 bases). The DNA for the CDR3 is TGTGCCAGCAGCCCAGGACAGTTTCAATCCTCCTACGAGCAGTACTTC. Translated, it gives CASSPGQFQSSYEQYF.